The entry below describes one T cell receptor beta chain. The antigen it recognizes is unknown. No quality values exist for individual bases; no much larger clone is one base distant. Donors formed part of the validation cohort, which comprised approximately 130 subjects and was distinct from the first cohort of 550 to 850 subjects. This sample stems from a study of cytomegalovirus exposure and HLA in healthy donors (dated by TCRdb to 2016 to 2017). Looking at the study overall: The 666 repertoires of the first cohort and the 120 validation repertoires were produced on the same platform, according to a later analysis. The aim of the study was to test whether cataloging public T cell receptors could identify signatures of past pathogen exposure. Besides the first cohort of 666 subjects, a separate validation cohort made up of 120 different subjects was used. The study combined high-throughput TCR immunosequencing, statistical association of individual TCRs with disease status, and machine learning to predict cytomegalovirus infection status.

The paper's findings and limits, for the study overall: While some public TCRs were present in many individuals, most TCR sequences turned up only very rarely across donors. In vitro tests confirmed that a few of the cytomegalovirus-associated TCR beta chains recognize cytomegalovirus antigens. The authors suggested that the approach could potentially be extended to other disease states and immunological phenotypes. A later analysis had no HLA typing for the validation cohort, so co-occurrence there was scored across all 120 or so repertoires. The study gave a list of roughly 150 TCR beta chains associated with cytomegalovirus. Subsequent analysis determined that TCRs grouped into clusters in the first cohort also showed a tendency toward co-occurrence across the roughly 110 validation repertoires, and 85% to 95% of cluster scores exceeded 0. Cytomegalovirus status was reported to be diagnosed by the classifier with high specificity and sensitivity in both the original and validation cohorts.

The CDR3 goes from the cysteine to the phenylalanine over 13 residues. The CDR3 DNA has 39 bases and is translated from base 1. V and J are truncated by 5 bases and 6 bases respectively, leaving an intervening sequence of 10 bases. Via the germline V gene (reference sequence), CDR1 is SEHNR and CDR2 FQNEAQ. Preparation of the library involved the immunoSEQ multiplex PCR assay. The study's own analysis went as follows. A statistical classification framework was built for diagnosing cytomegalovirus status from the catalog of TCR beta chain sequences. This immuneACCESS table, as held by TCRdb, lists in-frame sequences with V and J called but not all clones. Of the missing ones, under half trace to an unresolved V gene in checked studies; the others have no known cause. Clone size and the V and J calls come from that table; the DNA yielded D and trimming. The sample has 150,000 to 200,000 clones on record, 85% of them singletons. Of the sample, roughly 15% falls within the top ten clones.

Specimen: PBMCs. Recombination joined TRBV7-9 with TRBJ1-4; a tentative D call is TRBD1 (5 bases match). The sequence derives from a man between 18 and 35 years old in good health and CMV-seropositive. The CDR3 in this case is CASSPAGHEKLFF. The base sequence is TGTGCCAGCAGCCCAGCGGGACATGAAAAACTGTTTTTT.